This T cell receptor beta chain was sequenced in a study of T cell changes during pregnancy in multiple sclerosis. The method was immunoSEQ multiplex PCR; TCRdb's version includes in-frame clones alone and lacks a portion of them. The table has approximately 47,000 clones, around nine tenths seen once. CDR3 length: 13 amino acids. Germline CDR1 SGHRS, CDR2 YFSETQ. Trimming removed 2 bases at V and 5 bases at J, with 11 bases between. This chain joins TRBV5-1 and TRBJ2-7; tentative D call: TRBD2 (7 bases). The starting material was peripheral blood, obtained in the first trimester of pregnancy. The sequence came from a female donor with multiple sclerosis, enrolled in a pregnancy study. CDR3 residues: CASSLGGENEQYF. The CDR3, as DNA: TGCGCCAGCAGCTTAGGGGGGGAAAACGAGCAGTACTTC.